Below are 4 T cell receptor beta chains sequenced from a single sample in a study of blood T cell repertoires in COVID-19. The assay was immunoSEQ multiplex PCR, and TCRdb's table has in-frame clones only and misses some. Of over 150,000 clones in the sample, roughly 89% are singletons; the top ten hold about an eighth. The sequenced sample consisted of peripheral blood. Receptors were obtained from a woman aged 65 to 85 with COVID-19, enrolled during active disease.

Comments on this clone: One end of the junction varies from germline; a read error may be responsible. The V and J genes are TRBV7-7 and TRBJ2-1, with no clear D. Germline V gives CDR1 SSHAT, CDR2 FNYEAQ (reference sequence). The CDR3 spans 13 residues. CDR3 in amino acids: CASSLSRLSEQFF. CDR3 DNA sequence: TGTGCTAGCAGCTTATCCAGGTTATCTGAGCAGTTCTTC.

V gene TRBV7-9 combines with J gene TRBJ2-3; tentative D call: TRBD2 (6 bases). The CDR3 is 13 residues long. V was pared by 5 bases and J by 5 bases, with 11 bases between. In germline, CDR1 is SEHNR, CDR2 FQNEAQ (reference sequence). In DNA form, the CDR3 reads TGTGCCAGCAGCCAACGAGCGGGAGATACGCAGTATTTT. Translating gives CASSQRAGDTQYF.

This rearrangement joins TRBV23-1 to TRBJ1-2; D is possibly TRBD1 (5 bases). TRBV23-1 is designated an ORF whose function remains uncertain. The CDR3 is 14 amino acids. V lost 6 bases and J lost 1, with 12 bases in between. CDR3 amino acids: CASSHGGSNYGYTF. CDR3 sequence (DNA): TGCGCCAGCAGCCACGGGGGGAGTAACTATGGCTACACCTTC.

This clone has just one count. The V call is TRBV28, the J call TRBJ2-1, with 10 positions matching TRBD1. The CDR3 has 14 residues. Germline V gene sequence: CDR1 MDHEN, CDR2 SYDVKM. After removal of 8 bases from V and 7 bases from J, the junction contained 8 bases not matched to a gene. The chain's CDR3 is CASGTRGQGNEQFF. CDR3 coding DNA: TGTGCCAGCGGGACACGGGGACAGGGGAATGAGCAGTTCTTC.